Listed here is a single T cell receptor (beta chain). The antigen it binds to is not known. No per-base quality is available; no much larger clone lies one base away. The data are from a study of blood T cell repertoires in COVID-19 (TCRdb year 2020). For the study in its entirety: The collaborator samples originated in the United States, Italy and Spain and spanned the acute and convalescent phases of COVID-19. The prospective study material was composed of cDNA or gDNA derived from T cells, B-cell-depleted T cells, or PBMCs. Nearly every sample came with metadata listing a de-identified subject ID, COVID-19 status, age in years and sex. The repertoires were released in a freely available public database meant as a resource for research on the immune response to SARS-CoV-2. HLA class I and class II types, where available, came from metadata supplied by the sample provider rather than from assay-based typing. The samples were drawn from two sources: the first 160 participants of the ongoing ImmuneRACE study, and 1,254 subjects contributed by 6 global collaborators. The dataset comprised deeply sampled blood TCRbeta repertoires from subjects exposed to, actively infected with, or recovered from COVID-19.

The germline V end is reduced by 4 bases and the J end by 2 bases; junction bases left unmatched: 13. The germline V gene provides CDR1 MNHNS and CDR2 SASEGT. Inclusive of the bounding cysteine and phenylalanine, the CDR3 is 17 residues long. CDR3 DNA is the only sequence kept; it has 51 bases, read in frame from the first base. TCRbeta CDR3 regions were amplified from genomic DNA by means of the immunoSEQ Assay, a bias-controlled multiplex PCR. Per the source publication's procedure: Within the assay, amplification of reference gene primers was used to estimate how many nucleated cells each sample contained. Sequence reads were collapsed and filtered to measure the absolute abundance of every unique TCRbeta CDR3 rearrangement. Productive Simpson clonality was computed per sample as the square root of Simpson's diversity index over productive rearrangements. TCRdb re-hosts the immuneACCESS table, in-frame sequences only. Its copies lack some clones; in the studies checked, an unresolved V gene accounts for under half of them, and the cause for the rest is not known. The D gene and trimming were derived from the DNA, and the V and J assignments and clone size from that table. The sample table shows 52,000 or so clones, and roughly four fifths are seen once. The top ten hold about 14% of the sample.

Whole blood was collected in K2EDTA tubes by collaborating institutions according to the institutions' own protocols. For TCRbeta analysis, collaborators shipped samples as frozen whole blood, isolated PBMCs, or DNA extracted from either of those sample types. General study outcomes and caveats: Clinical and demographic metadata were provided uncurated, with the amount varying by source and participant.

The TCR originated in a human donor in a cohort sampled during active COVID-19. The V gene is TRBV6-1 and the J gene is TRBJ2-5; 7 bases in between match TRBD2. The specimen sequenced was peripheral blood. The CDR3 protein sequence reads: CASSGTALAWDQETQYF. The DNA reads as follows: TGTGCCAGCAGTGGGACCGCACTAGCGTGGGATCAAGAGACCCAGTACTTC.